The text below deals with one T cell receptor (beta chain). Its antigen is undetermined. Genomic DNA (from each subset) was split evenly across several immunoSEQ plates. This table comes from immunoSEQ multiplex PCR, and its TCRdb copy is limited to in-frame clones, with some not included. The table has around 2,100,000 clones, about 95% seen once. The entry originates in a study of shared clonotypes between healthy human individuals. Study conclusions and caveats: When naive CD4 clonotypes were compared across a handful of donors, 4% to 6.5% were shared. An effect of sequencing depth on clonotype sharing among donors was expected.

Only CD45RO-negative cells positively selected for CCR7 counted as naive CD8 cells, so terminally differentiated effector memory CD45RA+ cells were excluded. The source material was naive CD8+ T cells sorted from blood. The TCR comes from a man aged 18 to 35 in good health.

The CDR3 loop reads CASSLLVTDSHSYEQYF. CDR3 coding DNA: TGTGCCAGCAGTTTACTCGTTACAGACAGTCACTCCTACGAGCAGTACTTC. The chain couples TRBV28 to TRBJ2-7; TRBD1 is a possible D gene (5 bases). Germline CDR1 reads MDHEN; CDR2 reads SYDVKM. This CDR3 is built from 17 residues. Trimming pared 2 bases from V and 0 bases from J, leaving 17 bases between.